One and the same sample provided the 31 T cell receptor beta chains below, sequenced in a study of blood T cell repertoires in COVID-19. This table comes from immunoSEQ multiplex PCR, and its TCRdb copy is limited to in-frame clones, with some not included. The table lists roughly 300,000 clones, 80% to 95% of them singletons. The specimen sequenced was PBMCs or T cells enriched from blood (not recorded which). These receptors all come from a woman under 40 who had recovered from COVID-19.

This clone was recorded a few times. The chain combines TRBV19 with TRBJ1-5; D is ambiguous. The germline CDR1 and CDR2 sequences are LNHDA and SQIVND (reference sequence). The CDR3 length is 12 residues. V lost 10 bases, J lost 6 bases, and 13 bases lay in between. CDR3 coding DNA: TGTGCCACCCAAAAGGCGGGTCAGCCCCAGCATTTT. Protein sequence: CATQKAGQPQHF.

This chain connects TRBV7-9 to TRBJ2-7; 7 bases agree with TRBD1. After removal of 8 bases from V and 0 bases from J, the junction contained 7 bases not matched to a gene. Germline CDR1 SEHNR, CDR2 FQNEAQ (reference sequence). This CDR3 region has 14 residues. CDR3 in DNA: TGTGCCAGCGTCCAGGACAGGTCCTCCTACGAGCAGTACTTC. This sequence encodes CASVQDRSSYEQYF. The full variable domain, its missing parts supplied by reference TRBV7-9 and TRBJ2-7, is DTGVSQNPRHKITKRGQNVTFRCDPISEHNRLYWYRQTLGQGPEFLTYFQNEAQLEKSRLLSDRFSAERPKGSFSTLEIQRTEQGDSAMYLCASVQDRSSYEQYFGPGTRLTVT.

This clone was observed a few times. The V and J genes are TRBV7-9 and TRBJ2-7; D might be TRBD1 (6 bases). Trimming removed 3 bases from V and 3 bases from J, with 9 bases in between. The germline CDR1 and CDR2 sequences are SEHNR and FQNEAQ (reference sequence). This CDR3 has 13 residues. The CDR3 nucleotides read TGTGCCAGCAGCTTGGGACAATACTACGAGCAGTACTTC. Protein sequence: CASSLGQYYEQYF.

J is TRBJ2-7 and V is TRBV9, with a weak D call TRBD1 (5 bases). The CDR3 contains 15 residues. The germline V gene encodes CDR1 SGDLS and CDR2 YYNGEE. Trimming took 0 bases from V and 3 from J, leaving 13 bases between them. The CDR3 sequence is CASSVESQGGYEQYF. CDR3 nucleotide sequence: TGTGCCAGCAGCGTAGAGAGCCAGGGCGGCTACGAGCAGTACTTC.

This clone was seen a single time. V is TRBV4-3 and J is TRBJ2-3, with 11 bases lining up with TRBD2. V lost 3 bases and J lost 7; bases outside the gene matches: 6. CDR1 and CDR2 from the germline V gene are LGHNA and YSLEER. This CDR3 comprises 15 residues. The CDR3 DNA follows: TGCGCCAGCAGCCAGTCTCTAGCGGGAGGAAATACGCAGTATTTT. This encodes CASSQSLAGGNTQYF.

This sequence joins TRBV6-2 or TRBV6-3 and TRBJ2-7; D is undetermined. The CDR3 is 14 amino acids. Trimming stripped 1 base from V and 6 bases from J, with 13 bases between. The germline gives CDR1 MNHEY, CDR2 SVGEGT. The CDR3 spells CASSYLMAAAEQYF. CDR3 sequence (DNA): TGTGCCAGCAGTTACTTAATGGCGGCAGCCGAGCAGTACTTC.

The rearrangement joins TRBV12-3 or TRBV12-4 to TRBJ1-5; D gene ambiguous. Trimming left V 6 bases short and J 0 bases short, with 3 bases between. The length of the CDR3 is 12 residues. CDR3 sequence reads: CASRHSNQPQHF. The CDR3 DNA sequence: TGTGCCAGCAGACATAGCAATCAGCCCCAGCATTTT.

V usage is TRBV6-4 and J usage is TRBJ2-1, with TRBD2 as a possible D gene (6 bases). This CDR3 spans 15 amino acids. The germline V gene has CDR1 MRHNA and CDR2 SNTAGT. V lost 6 bases, J lost 5 bases, and 17 bases lay in between. The DNA of the CDR3 is TGTGCCAGCAGGGGAAATTGGGACTTGAACAATGAGCAGTTCTTC. It yields the protein CASRGNWDLNNEQFF.

The chain uses TRBV7-9 and TRBJ2-5; unclear D gene. Germline CDR1 reads SEHNR; CDR2 reads FQNEAQ (reference sequence). V dropped 3 bases and J dropped 5 bases, with 10 bases sitting between them. This CDR3 spans 13 amino acids. The CDR3 is CASSFGGWETQYF. The CDR3 DNA reads TGTGCCAGCAGCTTTGGTGGCTGGGAGACCCAGTACTTC.

The chain employs TRBV30 and TRBJ1-1; D call uncertain. From germline, CDR1 is GTSNPN and CDR2 SVGIG (reference sequence). Trimming took off 4 bases at V and 4 bases at J, with 10 bases between the two ends. CDR3 length: 12 amino acids. CDR3 DNA sequence: TGTGCCTGGAAAGATGGACTCACTGAAGCTTTCTTT. It yields the protein CAWKDGLTEAFF.

The gene calls are TRBV10-2 and TRBJ2-1, with 13 bases that match TRBD2. The V gene end was trimmed by 6 bases and the J gene end by 5 bases; junction bases not matched to a gene: 22. Germline CDR1 and CDR2: WSHSY and SAAADI. The CDR3 is made up of 21 amino acids. In DNA, the CDR3 is TGCGCCAGCAGCCCTAGGACTAGCGGGAGTTCCGGTTTTAATTACGACAATGAGCAGTTCTTC. Encoded protein: CASSPRTSGSSGFNYDNEQFF.

This clone was counted between two and nine times. This chain connects TRBV5-5 to TRBJ1-6; 7 nucleotides align to TRBD1. The germline gives CDR1 SGHKS, CDR2 YYEKEE (reference sequence). J gave up 10 bases and V 4 bases, and 11 bases lay outside the gene matches. CDR3 length: 15 residues. The chain's CDR3 is CASSPRQGDVSPLHF. The CDR3 region has the DNA TGTGCCAGCAGCCCCCGACAGGGTGATGTGTCACCCCTCCACTTT.

The chain employs TRBV12-3 or TRBV12-4 and TRBJ2-7; D unresolved. With 6 bases removed from V and 2 bases from J, the gap between germline ends came to 8 bases. The CDR3 runs 12 residues. CDR3 amino acids: CASSFNTYEQYF. The CDR3 DNA reads TGTGCCAGCAGCTTTAATACCTACGAGCAGTACTTC.

The rearrangement uses TRBV5-4 and TRBJ2-2, with TRBD2 matching over 13 bases. Per germline, CDR1 SGHNT and CDR2 YYREEE (reference sequence). The CDR3 spans 18 residues. With 0 bases clipped from V and 0 bases from J, the junction kept 2 bases outside the gene matches. CDR3 sequence: CASSLGLAGGPNTGELFF. The CDR3 coding sequence is TGTGCCAGCAGCTTGGGACTAGCGGGAGGACCGAACACCGGGGAGCTGTTTTTT.

J is TRBJ1-2 and V is TRBV7-8, with D hard to call. The V end was cut by 2 bases, the J end by 7 bases, with 26 bases between. The CDR3 has 18 amino acids. CDR1 is SGHVS and CDR2 is FQNEAQ in the germline V gene. The CDR3 here is CASSLKSSGATENLGYTF. In nucleotides, the CDR3 is TGTGCCAGCAGCTTAAAATCATCTGGAGCGACGGAGAATCTTGGCTACACCTTC.

J is TRBJ2-1 and V is TRBV3-1 (or the pseudogene TRBV3-2); 12 bases match TRBD2. Germline lookup yields CDR1 LGHDT and CDR2 YNNKEL (reference sequence). V dropped 4 bases and J dropped 5; count of bases not matched to a gene: 6. The CDR3 is 16 residues long. The CDR3 here is CASSLRLAGVNNEQFF. CDR3 nucleotide sequence: TGTGCCAGCAGCCTTAGACTAGCGGGAGTGAACAATGAGCAGTTCTTC.

J is TRBJ2-1 and V is TRBV5-4; perhaps TRBD2 as D (6 bases). Germline lookup yields CDR1 SGHNT and CDR2 YYREEE (reference sequence). Trimming cost V 4 bases and J 8 bases, with 13 bases left between them. The CDR3 runs 13 residues. The CDR3 region is CASSMTRTDEQFF. The CDR3 DNA reads TGTGCCAGCAGCATGACTAGAACCGATGAGCAGTTCTTC.

This rearrangement joins TRBV7-3 to TRBJ2-7, with TRBD2 matching over 7 bases. The length of the CDR3 is 15 residues. The J segment lost 3 bases and the V segment lost 2 bases, leaving 7 bases of the junction unmatched. Germline-derived CDR1 and CDR2 are SGHTA and FQGTGA. The CDR3 sequence: CASSLPPRGSYEQYF. CDR3 DNA: TGTGCCAGCAGCTTACCACCCCGCGGGAGCTACGAGCAGTACTTC.

V gene TRBV27 combines with J gene TRBJ1-6; 8 nucleotides line up with TRBD1. V trimming: 5 bases; J trimming: 9 bases; junction bases outside the gene matches: 15. The germline CDR1 and CDR2 sequences are MNHEY and SMNVEV (reference sequence). The CDR3 length is 17 residues. Here the CDR3 reads CASSPHGRTGNGSPLHF. The CDR3 DNA is TGTGCCAGCAGTCCCCACGGACGGACAGGGAATGGTTCACCCCTCCACTTT.

The chain is built from TRBV21-1 and TRBJ2-7; TRBD1 is the table's D call, not checked against the DNA. TRBV21-1 is annotated as a pseudogene. This CDR3 region has 17 residues. CDR3 nucleotides: TGTGCCAGCAGCAAAATCCAATGTCGGGACAGGGCTTACGAGCAGTACTTC. Its protein product is CASSKIQCRDRAYEQYF.

This chain links TRBV28 with TRBJ2-7, with 8 positions matching TRBD2. V lost 2 bases and J lost 6; bases outside the gene matches: 6. Germline-derived CDR1 and CDR2 are MDHEN and SYDVKM. CDR3 size: 14 residues. The CDR3 reads CASSLARTSSEQYF. The CDR3 DNA reads TGTGCCAGCAGTTTAGCTAGGACTAGCTCCGAGCAGTACTTC. Together with reference TRBV28 and TRBJ2-7, the CDR3 gives the full variable domain: DVKVTQSSRYLVKRTGEKVFLECVQDMDHENMFWYRQDPGLGLRLIYFSYDVKMKEKGDIPEGYSVSREKKERFSLILESASTNQTSMYLCASSLARTSSEQYFGPGTRLTVT.

The chain is built from TRBV19 and TRBJ2-7; 7 bases are a match to TRBD2. The CDR3 length is 15 residues. Germline V gene lookup returns CDR1 LNHDA and CDR2 SQIVND (reference sequence). V lost 3 bases, J lost 2 bases, and 7 bases stayed unmatched. The CDR3 spells CASSMGGSSTYEQYF. As DNA, the CDR3 is TGTGCCAGTAGTATGGGGGGGTCTTCAACCTACGAGCAGTACTTC. Variable domain in full (rest from reference TRBV19 and TRBJ2-7): DGGITQSPKYLFRKEGQNVTLSCEQNLNHDAMYWYRQDPGQGLRLIYYSQIVNDFQKGDIAEGYSVSREKKESFPLTVTSAQKNPTAFYLCASSMGGSSTYEQYFGPGTRLTVT.

The V and J genes are TRBV7-2 and TRBJ2-3; D is unclear. The CDR3 loop spans 14 amino acids. CDR1 and CDR2 (germline): SGHTA, FQGNSA. The germline V and J ends were trimmed by 5 bases and 3 bases, with 12 bases remaining between them. The CDR3 protein is CASSEPTPTDTQYF. CDR3 DNA: TGTGCCAGCAGCGAGCCGACACCGACAGATACGCAGTATTTT.

The chain employs TRBV19 and TRBJ1-2; 7 nucleotides match TRBD1. Germline V lookup: CDR1 LNHDA, CDR2 SQIVND (reference sequence). The CDR3 is 13 amino acids. Trimming removed 5 bases from V and 4 bases from J; junction bases left unmatched: 4. CDR3 region: CASSLGTVYGYTF. Written as DNA, the CDR3 is TGTGCCAGTAGTTTGGGGACAGTCTATGGCTACACCTTC.

For this clone: Mismatch with germline at one junction end may stem from a read error. The chain uses TRBV6-5 and TRBJ1-4; D unclear. The CDR3 loop spans 15 amino acids. The germline V gene has CDR1 MNHEY and CDR2 SVGAGI. CDR3 sequence: CASSYRRVTNEKLFF. CDR3 DNA: TGCGCCAGCAGTTACCGACGGGTAACTAATGAAAAACTGTTTTTT.

The V gene is TRBV4-1, the J gene TRBJ1-6; possible D gene TRBD1, 5 bases. The CDR3 contains 16 residues. The germline V and J ends were trimmed by 4 bases and 8 bases, with 18 bases remaining between them. Germline CDR1 is MGHRA and CDR2 is YSYEKL. The CDR3 spells CASSPGIGGIDSPLHF. The CDR3 DNA is TGCGCCAGCAGCCCAGGGATAGGCGGTATTGATTCACCCCTCCACTTT.

The chain has TRBV3-1 (or the pseudogene TRBV3-2) and TRBJ2-2; TRBD2 is a possible D gene (7 bases). In germline, CDR1 is LGHDT, CDR2 YNNKEL (reference sequence). The CDR3 runs to 18 residues. Trimming left V 0 bases short and J 0 bases short, with 14 bases between. The CDR3 is CASSQEGGRRANTGELFF. The DNA of the CDR3 is TGTGCCAGCAGCCAAGAGGGGGGGCGCAGGGCGAACACCGGGGAGCTGTTTTTT.

As DNA, the CDR3 is TGTGCCAGCAGCTATACAGGGGACACTGAAGCTTTCTTT. This codes for CASSYTGDTEAFF. This sequence joins TRBV9 and TRBJ1-1; 7 nucleotides line up with TRBD1. The CDR3 is 13 amino acids. Germline CDR1 and CDR2: SGDLS and YYNGEE. The trim removed 4 bases at V and 3 bases at J, leaving 3 bases unmatched.

The chain couples TRBV16 to TRBJ2-5; D possibly corresponds to TRBD2 (6 bases). This CDR3 spans 15 amino acids. Germline CDR1 and CDR2: KGHSY and FQNENV. Trimming shortened V by 1 base and J by 5 bases, and 14 bases separated the two germline ends. The CDR3 DNA sequence: TGTGCCAGCAGCCAATGGGAGCGGAGCGGGGAGACCCAGTACTTC. This sequence encodes CASSQWERSGETQYF.

The chain has TRBV4-2 and TRBJ2-3, with a tentative D call TRBD2 (5 bases). V was pared by 4 bases and J by 0 bases, with 17 bases between. CDR3 size: 17 residues. Germline-derived CDR1 and CDR2 are LGHNA and YNFKEQ. The CDR3 DNA reads as TGTGCCAGCAGCCGAACAGCGGACGGTCCTAGCACAGATACGCAGTATTTT. This gives the protein CASSRTADGPSTDTQYF.

This chain uses TRBV11-2 with TRBJ2-7; D is ambiguous. The CDR3 is 14 amino acids. Germline V gene data show CDR1 as SGHAT and CDR2 as FQNNGV. Trimming cost V 1 base and J 3 bases, with 10 bases left between them. The CDR3 coding sequence is TGTGCCAGCAGCTTAGGGGCAGATCTCTACGAGCAGTACTTC. This translates into CASSLGADLYEQYF.